The TCR beta chain described here comes from a study of blood T cell repertoires in COVID-19. Across the whole study: Donors in the United States, Italy and Spain gave samples during acute or convalescent COVID-19. PBMCs, B-cell-depleted T cells, or T cells were the source of the cDNA or gDNA that made up the material.

The method was immunoSEQ multiplex PCR; TCRdb's version includes in-frame clones alone and lacks a portion of them. The sample holds more than 300,000 clones; 80% to 90% are singletons and the top ten take around 6%. The sequenced sample was peripheral blood. This clonotype originated in a woman in her 50s with COVID-19, enrolled during active disease.

The CDR3 sequence: CASSFRLAGEIPYEQYF. The CDR3 coding sequence is TGTGCCAGCAGCTTTAGACTAGCGGGAGAGATTCCCTACGAGCAGTACTTC. The chain recombines TRBV11-2 with TRBJ2-7; 12 nucleotides match TRBD2. The CDR3 consists of 17 residues. Germline V lookup: CDR1 SGHAT, CDR2 FQNNGV. The V segment lost 3 bases and the J segment 2 bases; nucleotides outside the gene matches: 8.